The sequence of this T cell receptor (beta chain) was determined in a study of T cell repertoires in cytomegalovirus infection. This CDR3 contains 15 residues. Trimming removed 7 bases at V and 2 bases at J, with 15 bases between. Germline loops: CDR1 LNHNV, CDR2 YYDKDF (reference sequence). TCRdb reprocessed the reads with MiXCR, giving one entry per CDR3 protein. The sample contains roughly 81,000 distinct CDR3 sequences, more than 3.5% of which appear only once. At least ten counts were recorded for this clonotype. This receptor was identified in a human donor in good health (CMV status not recorded). Some clones in this sample may be carry-over from other donors' samples. V usage is TRBV15 and J usage is TRBJ2-1; tentative D call: TRBD1 (6 bases). Source material: PBMCs. CDR3 DNA sequence: TGTGCCACCACCACCCTGGCAGGGGCCTACAATGAGCAGTTCTTC. Translation: CATTTLAGAYNEQFF.